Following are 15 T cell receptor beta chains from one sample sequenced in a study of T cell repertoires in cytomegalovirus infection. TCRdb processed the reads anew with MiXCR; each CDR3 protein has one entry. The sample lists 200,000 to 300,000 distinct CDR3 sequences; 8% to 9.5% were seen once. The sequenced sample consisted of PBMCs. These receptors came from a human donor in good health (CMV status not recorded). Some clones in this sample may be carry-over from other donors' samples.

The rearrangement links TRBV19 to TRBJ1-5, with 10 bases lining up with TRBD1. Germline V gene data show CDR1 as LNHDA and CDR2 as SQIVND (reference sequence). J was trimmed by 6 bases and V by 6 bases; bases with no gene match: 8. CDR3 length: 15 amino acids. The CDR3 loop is CASRETGGSGQPQHF. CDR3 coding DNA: TGTGCCAGTAGAGAGACAGGGGGCTCGGGTCAGCCCCAGCATTTT.

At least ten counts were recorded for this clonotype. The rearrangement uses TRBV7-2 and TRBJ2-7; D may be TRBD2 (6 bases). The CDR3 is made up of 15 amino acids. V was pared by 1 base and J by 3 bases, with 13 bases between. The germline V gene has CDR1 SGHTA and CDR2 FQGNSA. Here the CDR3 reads CASSLGFSGIYEQYF. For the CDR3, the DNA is TGTGCCAGCAGCTTAGGGTTTAGCGGAATCTACGAGCAGTACTTC. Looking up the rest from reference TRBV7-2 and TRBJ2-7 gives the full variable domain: GAGVSQSPSNKVTEKGKDVELRCDPISGHTALYWYRQSLGQGLEFLIYFQGNSAPDKSGLPSDRFSAERTGGSVSTLTIQRTQQEDSAVYLCASSLGFSGIYEQYFGPGTRLTVT.

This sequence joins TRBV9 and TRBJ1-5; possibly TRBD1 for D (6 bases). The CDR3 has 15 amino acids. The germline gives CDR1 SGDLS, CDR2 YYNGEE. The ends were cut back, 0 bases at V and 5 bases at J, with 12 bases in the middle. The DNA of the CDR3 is TGTGCCAGCAGCGTAGGGGGGGGGGCATATCAGCCCCAGCATTTT. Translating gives CASSVGGGAYQPQHF.

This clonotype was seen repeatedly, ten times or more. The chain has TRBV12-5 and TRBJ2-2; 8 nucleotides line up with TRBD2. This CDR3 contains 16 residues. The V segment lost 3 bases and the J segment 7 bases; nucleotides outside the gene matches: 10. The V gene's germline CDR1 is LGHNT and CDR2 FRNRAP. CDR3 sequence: CASGFLAGPKGGELFF. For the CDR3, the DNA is TGTGCTAGTGGTTTCTTAGCGGGACCCAAGGGCGGGGAGCTGTTTTTT.

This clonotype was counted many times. CDR3 sequence: CASSLVAGTETQYF. Here the CDR3 DNA reads TGTGCCAGCAGCCTAGTAGCGGGAACGGAGACCCAGTACTTC. J is TRBJ2-5 and V is TRBV7-2; 8 nucleotides line up with TRBD2. This CDR3 has 14 amino acids. After removal of 5 bases from V and 5 bases from J, the junction contained 7 bases not matched to a gene. Looked up from germline, CDR1 is SGHTA and CDR2 is FQGNSA. Full variable domain (missing parts from reference TRBV7-2 and TRBJ2-5): GAGVSQSPSNKVTEKGKDVELRCDPISGHTALYWYRQSLGQGLEFLIYFQGNSAPDKSGLPSDRFSAERTGGSVSTLTIQRTQQEDSAVYLCASSLVAGTETQYFGPGTRLLVL.

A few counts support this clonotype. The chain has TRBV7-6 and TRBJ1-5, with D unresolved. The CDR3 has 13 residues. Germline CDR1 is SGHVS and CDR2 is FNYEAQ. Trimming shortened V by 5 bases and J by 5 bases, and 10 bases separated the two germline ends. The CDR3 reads CASSADGDQPQHF. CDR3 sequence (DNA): TGTGCCAGCAGCGCCGATGGAGATCAGCCCCAGCATTTT. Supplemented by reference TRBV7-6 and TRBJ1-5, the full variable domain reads GAGVSQSPRYKVTKRGQDVALRCDPISGHVSLYWYRQALGQGPEFLTYFNYEAQQDKSGLPNDRFSAERPEGSISTLTIQRTEQRDSAMYRCASSADGDQPQHFGDGTRLSIL.

CDR3 loop: CAFQDRRRTNYGYTF. DNA of the CDR3: TGTGCCTTCCAGGACAGGAGGAGGACTAACTATGGCTACACCTTC. The rearrangement uses TRBV30 and TRBJ1-2; TRBD1 matches 7 bases. CDR3 length: 15 residues. The germline V gene has CDR1 GTSNPN and CDR2 SVGIG (reference sequence). V trimming: 7 bases; J trimming: 0 bases; junction bases outside the gene matches: 11.

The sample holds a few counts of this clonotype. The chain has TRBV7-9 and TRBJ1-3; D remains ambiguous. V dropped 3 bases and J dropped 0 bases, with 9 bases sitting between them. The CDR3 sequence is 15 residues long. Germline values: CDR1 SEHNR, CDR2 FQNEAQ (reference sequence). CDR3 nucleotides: TGTGCCAGCAGCTTCCGGACGAGCTCTGGAAACACCATATATTTT. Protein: CASSFRTSSGNTIYF.

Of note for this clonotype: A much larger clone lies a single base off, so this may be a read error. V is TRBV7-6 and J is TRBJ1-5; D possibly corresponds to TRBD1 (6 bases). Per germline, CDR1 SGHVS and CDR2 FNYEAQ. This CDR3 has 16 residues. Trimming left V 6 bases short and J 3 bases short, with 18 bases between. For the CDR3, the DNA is TGTGCCAGCAGACCATTGGGGGCCAGTAACAATCAGCCCCAGCATTTT. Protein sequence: CASRPLGASNNQPQHF.

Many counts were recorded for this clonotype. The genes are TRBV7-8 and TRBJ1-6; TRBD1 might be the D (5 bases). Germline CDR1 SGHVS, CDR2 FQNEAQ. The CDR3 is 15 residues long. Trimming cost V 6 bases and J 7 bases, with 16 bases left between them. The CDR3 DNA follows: TGTGCCAGCAGGCGCTCCGGGACTGGGAATTCACCCCTCCACTTT. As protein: CASRRSGTGNSPLHF.

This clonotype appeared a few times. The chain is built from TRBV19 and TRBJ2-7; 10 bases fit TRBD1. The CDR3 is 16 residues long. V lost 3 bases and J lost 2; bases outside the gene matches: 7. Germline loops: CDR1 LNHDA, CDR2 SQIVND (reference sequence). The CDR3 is CASSIIGTGATYEQYF. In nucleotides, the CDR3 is TGTGCCAGTAGTATTATAGGGACAGGGGCCACCTACGAGCAGTACTTC.

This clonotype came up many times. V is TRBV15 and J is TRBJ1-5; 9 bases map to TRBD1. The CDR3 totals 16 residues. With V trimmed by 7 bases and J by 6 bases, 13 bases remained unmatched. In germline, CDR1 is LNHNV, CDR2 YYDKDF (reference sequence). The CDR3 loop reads CATKHTRTGVGQPQHF. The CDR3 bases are TGTGCCACCAAACACACCCGGACAGGGGTCGGTCAGCCCCAGCATTTT.

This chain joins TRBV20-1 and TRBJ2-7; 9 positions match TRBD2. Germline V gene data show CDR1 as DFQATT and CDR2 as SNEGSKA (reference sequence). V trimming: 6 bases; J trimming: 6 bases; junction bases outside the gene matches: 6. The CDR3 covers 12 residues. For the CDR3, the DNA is TGCAGTGCCCCCCAAGCGGGGGGCGAGCAGTACTTC. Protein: CSAPQAGGEQYF.

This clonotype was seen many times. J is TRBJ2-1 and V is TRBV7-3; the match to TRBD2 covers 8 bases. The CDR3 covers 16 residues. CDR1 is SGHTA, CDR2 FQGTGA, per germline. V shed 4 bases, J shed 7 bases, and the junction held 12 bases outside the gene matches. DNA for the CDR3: TGTGCCAGCAGCTCCGCCCGGGGGGGGGCGAAGAATGAGCAGTTCTTC. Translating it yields CASSSARGGAKNEQFF.

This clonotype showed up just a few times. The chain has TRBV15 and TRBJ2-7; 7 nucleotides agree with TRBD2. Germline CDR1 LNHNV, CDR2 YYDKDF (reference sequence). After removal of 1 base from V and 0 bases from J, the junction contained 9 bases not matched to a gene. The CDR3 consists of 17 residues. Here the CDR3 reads CATSRVLAARSSYEQYF. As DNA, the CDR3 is TGTGCCACCAGCAGAGTTCTAGCGGCCAGGAGCTCCTACGAGCAGTACTTC.